This TCR beta chain was captured by sequencing in a study of human T cells and chemical hapten exposure. This clonotype was observed a handful of times. V gave up 3 bases and J gave up 1 base, with 12 bases separating them. CDR1 SQVTM and CDR2 ANQGSEA come from the germline V gene. This CDR3 has 14 amino acids. TCRdb reprocessed the RACE reads with MiXCR, giving one entry per CDR3 protein. The data contain about 82,000 distinct CDR3 sequences, 10% to 15% of them singletons. Time point here: patch test 3, about 24 weeks after DPC sensitization. Treatment specified: therapeutic diphenylcyclopropenone sensitization with weekly scalp DPC. Donors, patients with alopecia ranging from 18 to 70 years old and judged suitable for DPC, provided samples. Unfractionated whole blood was the source from which total RNA was extracted.

The receptor's source is a woman between 50 and 59 years old with alopecia areata. Some clones in this sample may be carry-over from other donors' samples. This material consisted of whole blood, taken in connection with sensitization to the hapten diphenylcyclopropenone (DPC). The V gene is TRBV29-1, the J gene TRBJ1-1; a possible D gene is TRBD1 (6 bases). The CDR3, as DNA: TGCAGCGTTGACGTACAGGGCCAGAACACTGAAGCTTTCTTT. It translates to CSVDVQGQNTEAFF.